This entry lists 3 T cell receptor beta chains sequenced from one sample in a study of PD-1 blockade in classical Hodgkin lymphoma. Repertoires were generated with immunoSEQ multiplex PCR, while TCRdb's copy carries only in-frame clones and drops some. The data hold about 40,000 clones, with more than 70% observed a single time. Relapse after autologous stem cell transplantation occurred in every patient, and brentuximab vedotin exposure varied. The sample was peripheral blood mononuclear cells (PBMCs), taken at baseline. The receptors originated from a human donor with classical Hodgkin lymphoma.

The chain employs TRBV6-5 and TRBJ2-7; 9 nucleotides agree with TRBD1. Trimming removed 5 bases from V and 0 bases from J; junction bases left unmatched: 5. Germline V gene lookup returns CDR1 MNHEY and CDR2 SVGAGI. The CDR3 is made up of 15 amino acids. CDR3 sequence: CASSPGTGSSYEQYF. CDR3 DNA: TGTGCCAGCAGTCCCGGGACAGGGTCCTCCTACGAGCAGTACTTC.

Here the CDR3 DNA reads TGCGCCAGCAGCTTCAGCAACATGAACACTGAAGCTTTCTTT. Residues: CASSFSNMNTEAFF. V gene TRBV5-1 combines with J gene TRBJ1-1; D gene uncertain. Germline-derived CDR1 and CDR2 are SGHRS and YFSETQ. Trimming left V 2 bases short and J 0 bases short, with 8 bases between. This CDR3 is 14 amino acids long. Variable domain in full (rest from reference TRBV5-1 and TRBJ1-1): KAGVTQTPRYLIKTRGQQVTLSCSPISGHRSVSWYQQTPGQGLQFLFEYFSETQRNKGNFPGRFSGRQFSNSRSEMNVSTLELGDSALYLCASSFSNMNTEAFFGQGTRLTVV.

V is TRBV5-1 and J is TRBJ2-3; D not certain. The CDR3 is made up of 15 amino acids. The germline CDR1 and CDR2 sequences are SGHRS and YFSETQ. Trimming removed 0 bases at V and 0 bases at J, with 8 bases between. The CDR3 nucleotides are TGCGCCAGCAGCTTGGACGGTACTAGCACAGATACGCAGTATTTT. Translated: CASSLDGTSTDTQYF.